This T cell receptor beta chain was retrieved from a study of blood T cell repertoires in COVID-19. Study as a whole: Some COVID-19 samples were acute and others convalescent; all came from the United States, Italy and Spain.

CDR1 and CDR2 from the germline V gene are SGHNT and YYREEE (reference sequence). The CDR3 has 17 amino acids. Losses at the gene ends were 2 bases for V and 3 bases for J; bases not matched to a gene: 7. Living in 24 US areas, the participants were between roughly 18 and 90 years of age. Either two negative PCRs, clearance, or symptom resolution qualified Cohort 3 donors as recovered. Original processing notes: Amplification with reference gene primers provided the estimates of nucleated cell counts. The assay was immunoSEQ multiplex PCR, and TCRdb's table has in-frame clones only and misses some. D and trimming were read from the DNA, whereas the V and J calls and clone size are those reported in that table. In the table there are 200,000 or so clones, about 88% of which are singletons.

V and J are TRBV5-4 and TRBJ2-1, with 11 bases that match TRBD2. The sequenced sample consisted of PBMCs or T cells enriched from blood (not recorded which). The sequence derives from a woman under 40 who had recovered from COVID-19. The CDR3 reads CASSFITGTSGYNEQFF. The CDR3 DNA reads TGTGCCAGCAGCTTCATCACCGGGACTAGCGGCTACAATGAGCAGTTCTTC.